A selection of T cell receptor beta chains follows, all from one sample in a study of CD8 T cells in ankylosing spondylitis. Via MiXCR, TCRdb re-called the 5' RACE reads, giving one row per CDR3 protein. The table includes approximately 540,000 distinct CDR3 sequences, about 13% detected once. The specimen was blood, either unsorted or a sorted T cell fraction (not recorded which). The receptors here all came from a male donor with ankylosing spondylitis. Both conserved end residues are part of each CDR3. D genes are given only for firm matches. Not every row has a clone size; where given, it reads once, few, many or a size class.

j_gene	d_gene	abundance	v_gene	CDR3nt	CDR3aa
TRBJ1-1	TRBD1	many	TRBV29-1	TGCAGTGCTGGACAGGGGTTGAACACTGAAGCTTTCTTT	CSAGQGLNTEAFF
TRBJ2-3	NA	few	TRBV20-1	TGCAGTGCTTATCCCTTCCGGGCCAGCACAGATACGCAGTATTTT	CSAYPFRASTDTQYF
TRBJ2-2	NA	many	TRBV4-1	TGCGCCAGCAGCCGACTATCGGTTGGGAGGAGCACCGGGGAGCTGTTTTTT	CASSRLSVGRSTGELFF
TRBJ2-1	NA	few	TRBV2	TGTGCCAGCAGTCGATACTGGGGGCAGAATGAGCAGTTCTTC	CASSRYWGQNEQFF
TRBJ2-1	NA	NA	TRBV27	TGTGCCAGCAGTACAGAGAGCAGGAGGTCCTACAATGAGCAGTTCTTC	CASSTESRRSYNEQFF
TRBJ2-5	NA	few	TRBV7-9	TGTGCCAGCAGCTTTTCGGACGGCGCTAACTTC	CASSFSDGANF
TRBJ2-5	NA	NA	TRBV3-1	TGTGCCAGCAGCCCCCCCGGAAGGTGGGAGACCCAGTACTTC	CASSPPGRWETQYF
TRBJ2-4	NA	few	TRBV5-1	TGCGCCAGCAGCGTGACAGTAGCCAAAAACATTCAGTACTTC	CASSVTVAKNIQYF
TRBJ2-1	TRBD1	few	TRBV24-1	TGTGCCACCAGTGACAGCGGACAGGGGCCTTACAATGAGCAGTTCTTC	CATSDSGQGPYNEQFF
TRBJ1-4	NA	few	TRBV5-1	TGCGCCAGCAGTCCCCAGGTGGAATCTAATGAAAAACTGTTTTTT	CASSPQVESNEKLFF
TRBJ1-1	NA	NA	TRBV20-1	TGCAGTGCTAGCGGCGGGACTGAAATGAACACTGAAGCTTTCTTT	CSASGGTEMNTEAFF
TRBJ2-7	NA	NA	TRBV5-1	TGCGCCAGCAGCTTGATGGGGTACGAGCAGTACTTC	CASSLMGYEQYF
TRBJ1-4	TRBD1	few	TRBV4-2	TGTGCCAGCAGCCAAGTGACAGGGGCGGATAACGAAAAACTGTTTTTT	CASSQVTGADNEKLFF
TRBJ2-1	TRBD2	few	TRBV10-1	TGCGCCAGCAGTGAAGGGACTAGTTTCGATGAGCAGTTCTTC	CASSEGTSFDEQFF
TRBJ2-1	TRBD2	NA	TRBV3-1	TGTGCCAGCAGCCAATGGGCGGGAGGGGCCAATGAGCAGTTCTTC	CASSQWAGGANEQFF
TRBJ2-5	NA	few	TRBV12-3/TRBV12-4	TGTGCCAGCAGTACTGTTCGGCTCGGGACTCAAGAGACCCAGTACTTC	CASSTVRLGTQETQYF
TRBJ1-4	NA	few	TRBV12-5	TGTGCTAGTGGTTTGAATATGGGGACGGGTAATGAAAAACTGTTTTTT	CASGLNMGTGNEKLFF
TRBJ2-7	TRBD2	NA	TRBV20-1	TGCAGTGCTAGAGAATCTAGCGGGAGGCCCTACGAGCGGTACTTC	CSARESSGRPYERYF
TRBJ2-5	NA	NA	TRBV10-3	TGTGCCATCAGTGAGGGGCGGGCTCAAGAGACCCAGTACTTC	CAISEGRAQETQYF
TRBJ2-2	TRBD1	NA	TRBV5-1	TGCGCCAGCAGAAAAACAGGGGCGTCCCGCGCGAACACCGGGGAGCTGTTTTTT	CASRKTGASRANTGELFF
TRBJ1-4	NA	few	TRBV5-1	TGCGCCAGCAGCACCGGCCGGACAGAGAATGAAAAACTGTTTTTT	CASSTGRTENEKLFF
TRBJ2-2	TRBD1	NA	TRBV5-1	TGCGCCAGCAGCGCGGACAGGTTTGAAACCGGGGAGCTGTTTTTT	CASSADRFETGELFF
TRBJ2-1	TRBD2	NA	TRBV6-2/TRBV6-3	TGTGCCAGCAACCCGCGGGACAGGAGAGGACTAGCGGGGTTCTTCTCCTACAATGAGCAGTTCTTC	CASNPRDRRGLAGFFSYNEQFF
TRBJ1-2	NA	many	TRBV29-1	TGCAGCGTTGAAACCTTAAACTATGGCTACACCTTC	CSVETLNYGYTF
TRBJ1-1	NA	few	TRBV27	TGTGCCAGCAGTCGCCGCGAGGGCACTGAAGCTTTCTTT	CASSRREGTEAFF
TRBJ2-2	NA	few	TRBV7-8	TGTGCCAGCAGCTTAGTTAGGAACACCGGGGAGCTGTTTTTT	CASSLVRNTGELFF
TRBJ2-7	NA	few	TRBV5-1	TGCGCCAGCAGCTTTATAGCCGGGTCCTCCGAGCAGTACTTC	CASSFIAGSSEQYF
TRBJ1-4	NA	many	TRBV24-1	TGTGCCACCAGTGATCCGGGTAGAGGAGGGAATGAAAAACTGTTTTTT	CATSDPGRGGNEKLFF
TRBJ1-2	NA	NA	TRBV2	TGTGCCAGCAGTGTACAGGTCGGCTATGGCTACACCTTC	CASSVQVGYGYTF
TRBJ1-1	NA	NA	TRBV5-6	TGTGCCAGCATCTGGAGGACTGAAGCTTTCTTT	CASIWRTEAFF
TRBJ1-1	TRBD1	few	TRBV5-1	TGCGCCAGCAGACCTGACAGGGATACTGAAGCTTTCTTT	CASRPDRDTEAFF
TRBJ2-5	NA	few	TRBV20-1	TGCAGTGCCGATTCCACTAGACAAGAGACCCAGTACTTC	CSADSTRQETQYF
TRBJ2-2	NA	NA	TRBV19	TGTGCCAGTAGTATAGAGGGCGGCGGGGAGCTGTTTTTT	CASSIEGGGELFF
TRBJ1-2	TRBD1	few	TRBV7-9	TGTGCCAGTGACCTAGGGGGCGCCTATGGCTACACCTTC	CASDLGGAYGYTF
TRBJ1-6	NA	few	TRBV27	TGTGCCAGCACCTTAGGGGGTGGGTCCTATAATTCACCCCTCCACTTT	CASTLGGGSYNSPLHF
TRBJ2-5	NA	few	TRBV20-1	TGCAGTGCTAGAGATGGCCGGGTCCAAGAGACCCAGTACTTC	CSARDGRVQETQYF
TRBJ2-2	TRBD1	NA	TRBV5-1	TGCGCCAGCAGACCTACAGGGGGCAACACCGGGGAGCTGTTTTTT	CASRPTGGNTGELFF
TRBJ1-4	NA	NA	TRBV6-5	TGTGCCAGCAGTTACGCTTCAACTAATGAAAAACTGTTTTTT	CASSYASTNEKLFF
TRBJ2-7	NA	many	TRBV11-3	TGTGCCAGCAGCTTGGGTAACGAGCAGTACTTC	CASSLGNEQYF
TRBJ2-2	NA	NA	TRBV11-2	TGTGCCAGCAGCTTAAGTGGAGGGGGCGACACCGGGGAGCTGTTTTTT	CASSLSGGGDTGELFF
TRBJ2-1	TRBD2	many	TRBV5-1	TGCGCCAGCAGCTTGGAGGCGGGAGGGACCTACAATGAGCAGTTCTTC	CASSLEAGGTYNEQFF
TRBJ1-5	TRBD1	many	TRBV10-3	TGTGCCATCAGTGAGGGGACAGGGGGCGCGGTGAATCAGCCCCAGCATTTT	CAISEGTGGAVNQPQHF
TRBJ2-1	NA	few	TRBV19	TGTGCCAGCATCGAGGGCAATGAGCAGTTCTTC	CASIEGNEQFF
TRBJ1-3	NA	NA	TRBV5-1	TGCGCCAGCAGCCCGGGACAAGCTAGAAACACCATATATTTT	CASSPGQARNTIYF
TRBJ1-1	NA	NA	TRBV15	TGTGCCACCAGCAGAGTACCAGGGGCCCTACCTAACGCTGAAGCTTTCTTT	CATSRVPGALPNAEAFF
TRBJ2-7	NA	few	TRBV5-1	TGCGCCAGCAGCGCCACGACAGCCATCTACGAGCAGTACTTC	CASSATTAIYEQYF
TRBJ1-2	TRBD1	few	TRBV5-1	TGCGCCAGCAGTGACCGGGACAGAACTAGCAACTATGGCTACACCTTC	CASSDRDRTSNYGYTF
TRBJ2-1	NA	NA	TRBV4-2	TGTGCCAGCAGCCACCACACCGGGACTGCCGGGAATGAGCAGTTCTTC	CASSHHTGTAGNEQFF
TRBJ2-5	TRBD1	few	TRBV5-1	TGCGCCAGCAGCTCAGGACAGGGGAGTAGCCAAGAGACCCAGTACTTC	CASSSGQGSSQETQYF
TRBJ2-1	TRBD2	NA	TRBV10-2	TGCGCCAGTTCCCTTTTGCGGGAGTTTATCAATGAGCAGTTCTTC	CASSLLREFINEQFF
TRBJ2-1	NA	few	TRBV14	TGTGCCAGCAGCCAAGATAATGGCAATGAGCAGTTCTTC	CASSQDNGNEQFF
TRBJ1-2	NA	NA	TRBV27	TGTGCCAGCAGTTCCCCGGTTTTAGGAGACTATGGCTACACCTTC	CASSSPVLGDYGYTF
TRBJ1-1	TRBD1	few	TRBV4-2	TGTGCCAGCACCTCACAGGGGGCGGCTGAAGCTTTCTTT	CASTSQGAAEAFF